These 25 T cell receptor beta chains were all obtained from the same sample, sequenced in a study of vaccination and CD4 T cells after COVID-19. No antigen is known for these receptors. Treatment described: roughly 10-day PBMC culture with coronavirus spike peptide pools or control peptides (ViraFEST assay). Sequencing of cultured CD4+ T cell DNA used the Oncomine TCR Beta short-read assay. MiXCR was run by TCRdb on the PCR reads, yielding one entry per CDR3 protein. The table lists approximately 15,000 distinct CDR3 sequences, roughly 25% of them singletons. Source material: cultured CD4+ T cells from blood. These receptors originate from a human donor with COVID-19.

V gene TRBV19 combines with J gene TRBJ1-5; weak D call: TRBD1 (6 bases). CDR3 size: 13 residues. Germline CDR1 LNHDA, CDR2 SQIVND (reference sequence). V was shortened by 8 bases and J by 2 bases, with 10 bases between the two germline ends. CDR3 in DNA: TGTGCCAGTCGACCAGGGGGCAATCAGCCCCAGCATTTT. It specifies CASRPGGNQPQHF. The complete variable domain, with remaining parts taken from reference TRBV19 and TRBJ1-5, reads DGGITQSPKYLFRKEGQNVTLSCEQNLNHDAMYWYRQDPGQGLRLIYYSQIVNDFQKGDIAEGYSVSREKKESFPLTVTSAQKNPTAFYLCASRPGGNQPQHFGDGTRLSIL.

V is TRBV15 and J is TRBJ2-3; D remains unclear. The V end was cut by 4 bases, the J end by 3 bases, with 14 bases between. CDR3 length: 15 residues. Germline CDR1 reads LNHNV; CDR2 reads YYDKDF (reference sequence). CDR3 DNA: TGTGCCACCAGCAAACCGGAGACAAGGACAGATACGCAGTATTTT. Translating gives CATSKPETRTDTQYF.

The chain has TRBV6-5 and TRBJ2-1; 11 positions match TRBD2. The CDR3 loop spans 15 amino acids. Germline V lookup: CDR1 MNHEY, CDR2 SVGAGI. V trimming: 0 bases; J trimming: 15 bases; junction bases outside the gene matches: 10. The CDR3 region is CASSYSSRSGGGSFF. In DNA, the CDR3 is TGTGCCAGCAGTTACTCGAGCCGTAGCGGGGGGGGTTCGTTCTTC.

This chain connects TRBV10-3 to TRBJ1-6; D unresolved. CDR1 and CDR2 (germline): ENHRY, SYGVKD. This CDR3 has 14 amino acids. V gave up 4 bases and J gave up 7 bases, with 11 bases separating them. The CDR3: CAISAQVLNSPLHF. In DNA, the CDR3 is TGTGCCATCAGTGCGCAGGTTCTAAATTCACCCCTCCACTTT.

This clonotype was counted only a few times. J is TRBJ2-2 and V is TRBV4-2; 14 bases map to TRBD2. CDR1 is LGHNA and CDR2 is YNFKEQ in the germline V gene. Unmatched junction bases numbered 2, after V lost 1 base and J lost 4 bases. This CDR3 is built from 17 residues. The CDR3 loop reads CASSQAGLAGVTGELFF. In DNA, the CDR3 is TGTGCCAGCAGCCAAGCGGGACTAGCGGGGGTCACCGGGGAGCTGTTTTTT.

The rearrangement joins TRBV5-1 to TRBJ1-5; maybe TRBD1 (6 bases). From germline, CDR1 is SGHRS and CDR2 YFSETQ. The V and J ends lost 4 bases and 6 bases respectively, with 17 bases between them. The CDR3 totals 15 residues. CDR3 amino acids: CASSLSGGPGQPQHF. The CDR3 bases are TGCGCCAGCAGCCTGTCCGGGGGGCCGGGTCAGCCCCAGCATTTT.

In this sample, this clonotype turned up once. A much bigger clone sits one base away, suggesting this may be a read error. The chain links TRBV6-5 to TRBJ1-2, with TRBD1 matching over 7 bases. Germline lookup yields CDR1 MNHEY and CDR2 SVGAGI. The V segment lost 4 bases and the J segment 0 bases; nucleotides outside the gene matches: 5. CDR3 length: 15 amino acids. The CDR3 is CASSSQGKTNYGYTF. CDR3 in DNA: TGTGCCAGCAGTTCACAGGGGAAGACTAACTATGGCTACACCTTC.

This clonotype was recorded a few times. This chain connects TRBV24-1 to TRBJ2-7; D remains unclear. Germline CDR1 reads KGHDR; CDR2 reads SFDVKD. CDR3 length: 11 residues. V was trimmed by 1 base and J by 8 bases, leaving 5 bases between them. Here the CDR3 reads CATSDFIQQYF. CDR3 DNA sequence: TGTGCCACCAGTGATTTCATACAGCAGTACTTC.

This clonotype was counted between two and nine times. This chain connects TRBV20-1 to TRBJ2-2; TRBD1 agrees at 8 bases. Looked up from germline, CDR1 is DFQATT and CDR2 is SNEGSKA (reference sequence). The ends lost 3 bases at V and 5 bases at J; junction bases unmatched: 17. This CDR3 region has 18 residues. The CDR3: CSARWDGGQGARTGELFF. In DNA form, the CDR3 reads TGCAGTGCTAGGTGGGATGGAGGGCAGGGGGCGCGAACCGGGGAGCTGTTTTTT.

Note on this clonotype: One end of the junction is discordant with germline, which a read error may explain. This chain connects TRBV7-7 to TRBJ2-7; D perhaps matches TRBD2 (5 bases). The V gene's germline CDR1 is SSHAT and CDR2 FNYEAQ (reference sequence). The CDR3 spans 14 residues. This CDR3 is CASSLSRLTDEQYF. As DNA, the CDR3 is TGTGCTAGCAGCTTATCCCGACTAACCGACGAGCAGTACTTC.

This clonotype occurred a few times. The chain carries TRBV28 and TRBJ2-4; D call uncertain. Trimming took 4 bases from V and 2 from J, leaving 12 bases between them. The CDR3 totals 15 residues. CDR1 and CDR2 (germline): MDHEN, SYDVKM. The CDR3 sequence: CASSSSWVTKNIQYF. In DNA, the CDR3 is TGTGCCAGCAGTTCCAGCTGGGTTACCAAAAACATTCAGTACTTC. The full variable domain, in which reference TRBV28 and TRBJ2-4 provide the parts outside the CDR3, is DVKVTQSSRYLVKRTGEKVFLECVQDMDHENMFWYRQDPGLGLRLIYFSYDVKMKEKGDIPEGYSVSREKKERFSLILESASTNQTSMYLCASSSSWVTKNIQYFGAGTRLSVL.

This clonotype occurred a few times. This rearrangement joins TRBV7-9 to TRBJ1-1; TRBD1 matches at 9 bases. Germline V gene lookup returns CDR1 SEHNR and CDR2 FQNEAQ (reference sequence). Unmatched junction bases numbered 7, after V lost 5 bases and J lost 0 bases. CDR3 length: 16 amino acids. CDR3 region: CASSPNRGQMNTEAFF. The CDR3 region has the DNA TGTGCCAGCAGCCCCAACAGGGGGCAAATGAACACTGAAGCTTTCTTT.

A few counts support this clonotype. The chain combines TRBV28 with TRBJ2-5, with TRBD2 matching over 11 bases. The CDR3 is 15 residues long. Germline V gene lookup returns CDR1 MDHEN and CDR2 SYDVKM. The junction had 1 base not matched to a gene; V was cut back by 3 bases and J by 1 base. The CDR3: CASSFLAGGQETQYF. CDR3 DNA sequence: TGTGCCAGCAGTTTCCTAGCGGGGGGCCAAGAGACCCAGTACTTC.

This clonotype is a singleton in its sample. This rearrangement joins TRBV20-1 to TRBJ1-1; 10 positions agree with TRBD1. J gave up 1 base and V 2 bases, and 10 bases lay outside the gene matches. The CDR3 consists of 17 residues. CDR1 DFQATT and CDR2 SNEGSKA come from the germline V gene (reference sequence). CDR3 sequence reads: CSARPYGQGVRNTEAFF. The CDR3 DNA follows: TGCAGTGCTAGACCTTATGGACAGGGGGTGAGGAACACTGAAGCTTTCTTT.

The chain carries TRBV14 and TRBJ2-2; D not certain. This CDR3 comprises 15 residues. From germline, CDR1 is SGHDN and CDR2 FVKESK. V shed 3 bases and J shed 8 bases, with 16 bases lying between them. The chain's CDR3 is CASSHFTGLWGELFF. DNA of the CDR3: TGTGCCAGCAGCCATTTTACTGGGCTGTGGGGGGAGCTGTTTTTT.

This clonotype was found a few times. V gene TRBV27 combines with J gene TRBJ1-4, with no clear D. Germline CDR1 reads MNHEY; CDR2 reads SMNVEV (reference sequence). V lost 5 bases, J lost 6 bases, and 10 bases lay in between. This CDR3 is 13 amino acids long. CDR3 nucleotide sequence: TGTGCCAGCAGTCCCCGGGCGCATGAAAAACTGTTTTTT. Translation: CASSPRAHEKLFF.

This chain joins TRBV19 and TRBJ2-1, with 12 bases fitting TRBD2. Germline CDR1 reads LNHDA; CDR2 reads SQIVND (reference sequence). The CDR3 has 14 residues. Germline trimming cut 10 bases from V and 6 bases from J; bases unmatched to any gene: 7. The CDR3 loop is CATVKTSGGNEQFF. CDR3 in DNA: TGTGCCACCGTTAAGACTAGCGGGGGCAATGAGCAGTTCTTC.

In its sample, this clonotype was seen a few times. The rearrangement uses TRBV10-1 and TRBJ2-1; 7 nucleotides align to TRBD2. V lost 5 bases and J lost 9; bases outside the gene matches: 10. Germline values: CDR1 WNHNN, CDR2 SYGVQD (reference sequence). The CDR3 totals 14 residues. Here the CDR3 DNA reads TGCGCCAGCAGTTTTGGACTAGTAGGGAGTGAGCAGTTCTTC. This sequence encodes CASSFGLVGSEQFF.

CDR3 residues: CASSQVGLVETQYF. DNA for the CDR3: TGTGCCAGCAGCCAAGTAGGACTAGTGGAGACCCAGTACTTC. The V call is TRBV4-2, the J call TRBJ2-5; 7 bases map to TRBD2. CDR1 and CDR2 from the germline V gene are LGHNA and YNFKEQ. V was clipped by 1 base and J by 5 bases; unmatched bases: 4. The CDR3 totals 14 residues.

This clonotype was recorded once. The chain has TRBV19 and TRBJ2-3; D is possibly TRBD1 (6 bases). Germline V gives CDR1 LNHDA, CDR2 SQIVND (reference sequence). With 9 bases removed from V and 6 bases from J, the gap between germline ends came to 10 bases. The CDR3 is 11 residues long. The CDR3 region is CASQGFDTQYF. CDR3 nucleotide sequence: TGTGCCAGCCAGGGGTTTGATACGCAGTATTTT.

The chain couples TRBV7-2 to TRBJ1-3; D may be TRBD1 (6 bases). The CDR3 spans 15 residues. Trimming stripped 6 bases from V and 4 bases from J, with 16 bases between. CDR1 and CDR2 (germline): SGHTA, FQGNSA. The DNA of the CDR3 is TGTGCCAGCAGTTTGAACAGGGTTGACGGAAACACCATATATTTT. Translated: CASSLNRVDGNTIYF.

CDR3 in amino acids: CASSTGLAGDTGELFF. CDR3 coding DNA: TGTGCCAGCAGCACCGGACTAGCGGGGGACACCGGGGAGCTGTTTTTT. V usage is TRBV5-4 and J usage is TRBJ2-2, with TRBD2 identical over 13 bases. With 4 bases clipped from V and 3 bases from J, the junction kept 3 bases outside the gene matches. This CDR3 has 16 amino acids. Germline V gene sequence: CDR1 SGHNT, CDR2 YYREEE (reference sequence).

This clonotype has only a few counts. This CDR3 is CASSQEGTGGDSPLHF. Here the CDR3 DNA reads TGCGCCAGCAGCCAAGAGGGGACAGGGGGCGATTCACCCCTCCACTTT. The chain links TRBV4-3 to TRBJ1-6; 12 nucleotides line up with TRBD1. The trim removed 0 bases at V and 8 bases at J, leaving 2 bases unmatched. The CDR3 spans 16 residues. Looked up from germline, CDR1 is LGHNA and CDR2 is YSLEER.

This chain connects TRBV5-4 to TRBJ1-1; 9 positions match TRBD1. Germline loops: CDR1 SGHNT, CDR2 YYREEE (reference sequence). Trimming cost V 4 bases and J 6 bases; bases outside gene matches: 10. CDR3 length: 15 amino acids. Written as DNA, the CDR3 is TGTGCCAGCAGCGCGGGACAGGGAAGGGCAGCTGAAGCTTTCTTT. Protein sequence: CASSAGQGRAAEAFF.

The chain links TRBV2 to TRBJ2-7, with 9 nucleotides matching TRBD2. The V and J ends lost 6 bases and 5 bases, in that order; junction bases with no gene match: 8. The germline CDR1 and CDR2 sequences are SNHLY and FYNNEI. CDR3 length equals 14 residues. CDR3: CASRFILAGNEQYF. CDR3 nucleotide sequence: TGTGCCAGCAGGTTTATTCTAGCGGGGAACGAGCAGTACTTC. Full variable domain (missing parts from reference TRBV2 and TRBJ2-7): EPEVTQTPSHQVTQMGQEVILRCVPISNHLYFYWYRQILGQKVEFLVSFYNNEISEKSEIFDDQFSVERPDGSNFTLKIRSTKLEDSAMYFCASRFILAGNEQYFGPGTRLTVT.